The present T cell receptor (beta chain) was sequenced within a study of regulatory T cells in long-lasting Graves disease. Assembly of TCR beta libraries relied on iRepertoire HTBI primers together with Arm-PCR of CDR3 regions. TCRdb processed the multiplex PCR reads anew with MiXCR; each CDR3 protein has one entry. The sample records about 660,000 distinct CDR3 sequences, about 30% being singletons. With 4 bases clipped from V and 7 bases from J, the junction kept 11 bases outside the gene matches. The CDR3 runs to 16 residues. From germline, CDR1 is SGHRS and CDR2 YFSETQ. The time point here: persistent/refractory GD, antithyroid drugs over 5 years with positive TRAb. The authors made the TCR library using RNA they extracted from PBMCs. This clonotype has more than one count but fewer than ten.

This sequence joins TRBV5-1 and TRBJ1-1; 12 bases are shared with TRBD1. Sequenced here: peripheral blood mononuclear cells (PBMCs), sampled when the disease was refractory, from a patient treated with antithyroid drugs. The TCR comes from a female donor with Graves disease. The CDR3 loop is CASSIGTGGVVGEAFF. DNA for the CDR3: TGCGCCAGCAGCATCGGGACAGGGGGCGTCGTGGGTGAAGCTTTCTTT.